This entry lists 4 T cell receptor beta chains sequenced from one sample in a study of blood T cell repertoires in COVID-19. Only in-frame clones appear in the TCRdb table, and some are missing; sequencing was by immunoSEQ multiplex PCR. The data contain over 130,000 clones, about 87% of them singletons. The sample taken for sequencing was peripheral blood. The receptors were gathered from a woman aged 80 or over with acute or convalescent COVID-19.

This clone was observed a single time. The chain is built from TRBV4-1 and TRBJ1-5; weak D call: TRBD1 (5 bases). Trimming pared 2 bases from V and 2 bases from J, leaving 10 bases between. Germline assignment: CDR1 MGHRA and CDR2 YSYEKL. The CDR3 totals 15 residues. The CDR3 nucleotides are TGCGCCAGCAGCCAAAAAGTAGGGGGCAATCAGCCCCAGCATTTT. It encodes CASSQKVGGNQPQHF.

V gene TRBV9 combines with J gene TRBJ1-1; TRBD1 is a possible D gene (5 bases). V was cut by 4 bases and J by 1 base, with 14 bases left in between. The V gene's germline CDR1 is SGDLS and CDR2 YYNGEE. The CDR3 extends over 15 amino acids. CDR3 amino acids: CASSPRGKGNTEAFF. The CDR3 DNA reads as TGTGCCAGCAGCCCCCGGGGGAAAGGGAACACTGAAGCTTTCTTT.

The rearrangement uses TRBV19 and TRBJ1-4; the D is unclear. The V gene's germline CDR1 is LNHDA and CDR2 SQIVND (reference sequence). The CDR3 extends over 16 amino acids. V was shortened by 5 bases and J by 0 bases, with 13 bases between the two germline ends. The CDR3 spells CASSLGLTATNEKLFF. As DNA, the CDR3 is TGTGCCAGTAGTTTGGGCCTCACCGCAACTAATGAAAAACTGTTTTTT.

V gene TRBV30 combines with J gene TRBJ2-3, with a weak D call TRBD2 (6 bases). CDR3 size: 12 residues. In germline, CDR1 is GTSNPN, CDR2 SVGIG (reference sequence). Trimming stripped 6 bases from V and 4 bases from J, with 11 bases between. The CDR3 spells CACRLESDTQYF. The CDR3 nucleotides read TGTGCCTGCCGACTAGAATCAGATACGCAGTATTTT.